Shown below are 18 T cell receptor beta chains from a single sample sequenced in a study of cytomegalovirus exposure and HLA in healthy donors. Amplification used 60 Vbeta primers and 13 Jbeta primers. Only in-frame clones appear in the TCRdb table, and some are missing; sequencing was by immunoSEQ multiplex PCR. The sample shows some 200,000 clones, about 80% of them seen only once. Sequenced input: PBMCs. All receptors come from a woman in her 30s in good health and CMV-seronegative.

The chain employs TRBV5-4 and TRBJ2-1; D is unresolved. Trimming took off 4 bases at V and 0 bases at J, with 11 bases between the two ends. CDR1 and CDR2 (germline): SGHNT, YYREEE (reference sequence). The CDR3 is made up of 15 amino acids. CDR3 sequence (DNA): TGTGCCAGCAGCGACCACTGGAGCTCCTACAATGAGCAGTTCTTC. It yields the protein CASSDHWSSYNEQFF.

This clone was detected a few times. An end of the junction differs from the germline gene, which may be a read error. This chain links TRBV7-9 with TRBJ2-7, with D maybe TRBD1 (6 bases). This CDR3 has 12 residues. CDR1 and CDR2 (germline): SEHNR, FQNEAQ (reference sequence). The CDR3 bases are TGTTCCAGCAGTTCACAGGGATACGAGCAGTACTTC. This sequence encodes CSSSSQGYEQYF.

This clone was seen a single time. The V and J genes are TRBV5-1 and TRBJ1-1; D possibly corresponds to TRBD1 (6 bases). There are 14 residues in the CDR3. Germline V CDR1 and CDR2: SGHRS, YFSETQ. The V end was cut by 0 bases, the J end by 4 bases, with 10 bases between. The CDR3 DNA reads TGCGCCAGCAGCTTGGAACAGGGCTTCACTGAAGCTTTCTTT. Residues: CASSLEQGFTEAFF.

V and J are TRBV2 and TRBJ1-2, with 7 bases fitting TRBD1. The V gene's germline CDR1 is SNHLY and CDR2 FYNNEI. The CDR3 consists of 14 residues. J lost 3 bases, V lost 6 bases, and 7 bases had no gene match. The DNA of the CDR3 is TGTGCCAGCAGGGCACAGGGGTTTCACTATGGCTACACCTTC. This codes for CASRAQGFHYGYTF.

A word on this clone: Its ends do not fully match the called genes, so a read error is possible. The chain couples TRBV6-6 to TRBJ1-2; D is unclear. The CDR3 spans 12 residues. Germline CDR1 MNHNY, CDR2 SVGAGI (reference sequence). The CDR3 DNA is TGTGCCAGCTCCGTAGCTAAGTATGGCTACACCTTC. It codes for CASSVAKYGYTF.

This clone was recorded once. The chain joins TRBV10-3 to TRBJ2-2, with D tentatively TRBD2 (5 bases). The CDR3 loop spans 11 amino acids. The V gene's germline CDR1 is ENHRY and CDR2 SYGVKD. Trimming shortened V by 11 bases and J by 5 bases, and 9 bases separated the two germline ends. The CDR3, as DNA: TGTGCCGGAACTAGAACCGGGGAGCTGTTTTTT. Protein: CAGTRTGELFF.

V and J are TRBV4-2 and TRBJ1-5; tentatively, D is TRBD1 (6 bases). Germline V CDR1 and CDR2: LGHNA, YNFKEQ. V was pared by 0 bases and J by 6 bases, with 12 bases between. The CDR3 is 15 amino acids. The CDR3 is CASSQDNQGGQPQHF. CDR3 bases: TGTGCCAGCAGCCAAGATAACCAAGGGGGTCAGCCCCAGCATTTT.

This chain uses TRBV2 with TRBJ2-5; 7 positions match TRBD1. This CDR3 is 14 amino acids long. The germline gives CDR1 SNHLY, CDR2 FYNNEI. V was pared by 6 bases and J by 5 bases, with 9 bases of the junction left unmatched. CDR3 region: CASSRDRQIETQYF. The CDR3 nucleotides are TGTGCCAGCAGCCGGGACAGACAGATCGAGACCCAGTACTTC.

This clone showed up just a few times. The chain recombines TRBV27 with TRBJ2-7, with D perhaps TRBD1 (5 bases). The CDR3 sequence is 15 residues long. V was trimmed by 3 bases and J by 3 bases, leaving 15 bases between them. Germline loops: CDR1 MNHEY, CDR2 SMNVEV (reference sequence). The CDR3 protein is CASSFRGREVYEQYF. The CDR3 DNA reads as TGTGCCAGCAGTTTCCGTGGCAGGGAAGTCTACGAGCAGTACTTC.

The gene calls are TRBV5-4 and TRBJ1-2, with 8 nucleotides matching TRBD1. The V segment lost 5 bases and the J segment 5 bases; nucleotides outside the gene matches: 8. The CDR3 length is 14 residues. From germline, CDR1 is SGHNT and CDR2 YYREEE (reference sequence). The CDR3 DNA follows: TGTGCCAGCAGAGGACAGGGAGGGATGTATGGCTACACCTTC. It specifies CASRGQGGMYGYTF. Variable domain in full (rest from reference TRBV5-4 and TRBJ1-2): ETGVTQSPTHLIKTRGQQVTLRCSSQSGHNTVSWYQQALGQGPQFIFQYYREEENGRGNFPPRFSGLQFPNYSSELNVNALELDDSALYLCASRGQGGMYGYTFGSGTRLTVV.

J is TRBJ1-1 and V is TRBV5-6; D is perhaps TRBD1 (6 bases). V was trimmed by 4 bases and J by 0 bases, leaving 19 bases between them. The length of the CDR3 is 17 residues. Germline V lookup: CDR1 SGHDT, CDR2 YYEEEE. CDR3 in DNA: TGTGCCAGCAGCCAACTCTTTCCGGACAGACTGAACACTGAAGCTTTCTTT. Protein sequence: CASSQLFPDRLNTEAFF.

This clone has a handful of counts. The V gene is TRBV29-1, the J gene TRBJ2-7, with D unclear. Germline-derived CDR1 and CDR2 are SQVTM and ANQGSEA. The CDR3 runs to 12 residues. The V gene lost 7 bases and the J gene lost 0 bases, with 10 bases spanning the gap. The CDR3 loop is CSASESSYEQYF. CDR3 DNA sequence: TGCAGCGCCAGCGAGAGCTCCTACGAGCAGTACTTC.

The table lists this clone with a count of one. The chain recombines TRBV6-6 with TRBJ1-1; possible D gene TRBD1, 6 bases. This CDR3 is 14 amino acids long. In germline, CDR1 is MNHNY, CDR2 SVGAGI (reference sequence). V was trimmed by 6 bases and J by 1 base, leaving 12 bases between them. The CDR3 loop reads CASSQNRENTEAFF. As DNA, the CDR3 is TGTGCCAGCAGCCAGAACAGGGAGAACACTGAAGCTTTCTTT.

The V and J genes are TRBV7-9 and TRBJ2-1; 9 bases agree with TRBD2. With V trimmed by 5 bases and J by 8 bases, 16 bases remained unmatched. The CDR3 contains 17 residues. CDR1 SEHNR and CDR2 FQNEAQ come from the germline V gene (reference sequence). As DNA, the CDR3 is TGTGCCAGCAGCACTCGCCAGACTAGCGGACATCGGGATGAGCAGTTCTTC. It yields the protein CASSTRQTSGHRDEQFF.

This clone was recorded a few times. This rearrangement joins TRBV5-1 to TRBJ1-1; 8 bases fit TRBD1. CDR3 size: 15 residues. V lost 1 base to trimming and J lost 3 bases; unmatched junction nucleotides: 5. The germline CDR1 and CDR2 sequences are SGHRS and YFSETQ. The CDR3 coding sequence is TGCGCCAGCAGCTTGACCCGACAGGGGCACACTGAAGCTTTCTTT. Amino acid sequence: CASSLTRQGHTEAFF.

This clone was seen a handful of times. The J gene is TRBJ1-1, the V gene TRBV5-1; 7 positions match TRBD1. Trimming at V came to 1 base and at J to 7 bases, leaving 10 bases not matched to a gene. From germline, CDR1 is SGHRS and CDR2 YFSETQ. CDR3 size: 15 residues. CDR3 DNA: TGCGCCAGCAGCTTGCAGCGGGTTGGGACAGATGAAGCTTTCTTT. Translated: CASSLQRVGTDEAFF. Together with reference TRBV5-1 and TRBJ1-1, the CDR3 gives the full variable domain: KAGVTQTPRYLIKTRGQQVTLSCSPISGHRSVSWYQQTPGQGLQFLFEYFSETQRNKGNFPGRFSGRQFSNSRSEMNVSTLELGDSALYLCASSLQRVGTDEAFFGQGTRLTVV.

The J gene is TRBJ2-1, the V gene TRBV7-3; D gene unclear. The germline V gene has CDR1 SGHTA and CDR2 FQGTGA. Between the trimmed V and J ends, which lost 0 bases and 10 bases, there was a span of 10 bases. This CDR3 region has 13 residues. The CDR3, as DNA: TGTGCCAGCAGCTTAACGCCGCGACAAGAGCAGTTCTTC. This sequence encodes CASSLTPRQEQFF.

Comment on this clone: This sample also contains other DNA sequences that code for the same CDR3. The chain combines TRBV4-2 with TRBJ2-1; 9 bases fit TRBD2. The CDR3 is 16 residues long. Germline trimming cut 0 bases from V and 0 bases from J; bases unmatched to any gene: 0. Germline V gene sequence: CDR1 LGHNA, CDR2 YNFKEQ. The CDR3 DNA follows: TGTGCCAGCAGCCAAGATAGCGGGGGCTCCTACAATGAGCAGTTCTTC. This encodes CASSQDSGGSYNEQFF.